Presented here are 20 T cell receptor beta chains from one specimen sequenced in a study of blood T cell repertoires in COVID-19 (dated by TCRdb to the early 2020s). Library generation was performed with the immunoSEQ multiplex PCR assay. Entries here come from immuneACCESS through TCRdb and include only in-frame sequences with V and J called. Some clones fail to appear in such tables; in the studies checked, an unresolved V gene covers under half of the shortfall, and the cause of the remainder is unknown. A total of 200,000 to 300,000 clones appear in this sample, approximately 88% of them only once. The ten most abundant clones make up 0.95% to 1.5% of the sample. Sequencing was carried out using PBMCs or T cells enriched from blood (not recorded which). These receptors originate from a woman aged 40 to 50 with acute COVID-19.

A single count supports this clone. The chain has TRBV4-3 and TRBJ2-5, with 14 bases fitting TRBD2. CDR1 and CDR2 (germline): LGHNA, YSLEER. The CDR3 is 18 amino acids. V shed 1 base, J shed 3 bases, and the junction held 7 bases outside the gene matches. The DNA of the CDR3 is TGCGCCAGCAGCCAAGGACTAGCGGGAGGGCCTCGGGAAGAGACCCAGTACTTC. Amino acids: CASSQGLAGGPREETQYF.

This sequence joins TRBV28 and TRBJ1-4, with D possibly TRBD1 on 5 matching bases. Germline V lookup: CDR1 MDHEN, CDR2 SYDVKM. Trimming stripped 1 base from V and 7 bases from J, with 13 bases between. CDR3 size: 15 residues. CDR3 nucleotide sequence: TGTGCCAGCAGTTTATCCGCAGGGAACCTTGAAAAACTGTTTTTT. This sequence encodes CASSLSAGNLEKLFF.

The rearrangement links TRBV25-1 to TRBJ1-2; 8 bases agree with TRBD1. Trimming removed 4 bases from V and 4 bases from J; junction bases left unmatched: 17. This CDR3 has 18 amino acids. Germline assignment: CDR1 MGHDK and CDR2 SYGVNS. CDR3 region: CASSAPPGQGPPSYGYTF. The CDR3 DNA reads TGTGCCAGCAGTGCCCCTCCCGGACAGGGCCCACCAAGCTATGGCTACACCTTC.

This clone was picked up one time. The chain combines TRBV5-1 with TRBJ2-7, with a possible D match to TRBD1 (6 bases). V lost 0 bases to trimming and J lost 4 bases, with 11 bases between them. This CDR3 has 14 amino acids. The germline gives CDR1 SGHRS, CDR2 YFSETQ. The CDR3, as DNA: TGCGCCAGCAGCTTGGGGGACAAGACGTACGAGCAGTACTTC. Translating gives CASSLGDKTYEQYF. The full variable domain, in which reference TRBV5-1 and TRBJ2-7 provide the parts outside the CDR3, is KAGVTQTPRYLIKTRGQQVTLSCSPISGHRSVSWYQQTPGQGLQFLFEYFSETQRNKGNFPGRFSGRQFSNSRSEMNVSTLELGDSALYLCASSLGDKTYEQYFGPGTRLTVT.

The rearrangement links TRBV24-1 to TRBJ2-2, with unresolved D. Trimming cost V 5 bases and J 2 bases, with 2 bases left between them. The V gene's germline CDR1 is KGHDR and CDR2 SFDVKD. The CDR3 consists of 12 residues. CDR3 coding DNA: TGTGCCACCAGTGCTAACACCGGGGAGCTGTTTTTT. Translating it yields CATSANTGELFF.

The chain combines TRBV10-2 with TRBJ2-5, with TRBD2 matching over 8 bases. CDR3 length: 15 amino acids. J was trimmed by 4 bases and V by 6 bases; bases with no gene match: 10. Germline CDR1 and CDR2: WSHSY and SAAADI. The CDR3 DNA is TGCGCCAGCAGATTTTTTAGCGGGATGGGAGAGACCCAGTACTTC. It translates to CASRFFSGMGETQYF.

This chain joins TRBV19 and TRBJ2-7; a weak D match, TRBD2 (5 bases). Germline CDR1 LNHDA, CDR2 SQIVND (reference sequence). The V gene lost 4 bases and the J gene lost 6 bases, with 10 bases spanning the gap. The length of the CDR3 is 12 residues. The CDR3 coding sequence is TGTGCCAGTAGTACCCTTCGGGGCGAGCAGTACTTC. Encoded protein: CASSTLRGEQYF.

The chain carries TRBV28 and TRBJ2-7, with TRBD2 matching over 7 bases. Germline values: CDR1 MDHEN, CDR2 SYDVKM. The CDR3 loop spans 17 amino acids. V lost 6 bases and J lost 2; bases outside the gene matches: 16. The DNA of the CDR3 is TGTGCCAGCAGCTGGGAAGCGGGACTCTCCTCAACCTACGAGCAGTACTTC. Protein: CASSWEAGLSSTYEQYF.

The chain is built from TRBV19 and TRBJ2-3; perhaps TRBD2 as D (5 bases). CDR1 and CDR2 from the germline V gene are LNHDA and SQIVND (reference sequence). The CDR3 loop spans 15 amino acids. The V and J ends lost 4 bases and 0 bases respectively, with 11 bases between them. CDR3 in DNA: TGTGCCAGTAGTAATCGGGCGGGTAGCACAGATACGCAGTATTTT. Translation: CASSNRAGSTDTQYF.

The J gene is TRBJ1-4, the V gene TRBV9; D is unresolved. The germline CDR1 and CDR2 sequences are SGDLS and YYNGEE. The V end lost 3 bases, the J end lost 5 bases, and 5 bases lay between the germline ends. The CDR3 is made up of 12 amino acids. CDR3 sequence (DNA): TGTGCCAGCAGCGCCCAAAATGAAAAACTGTTTTTT. Protein: CASSAQNEKLFF.

The rearrangement uses TRBV9 and TRBJ2-1; tentative D call: TRBD2 (6 bases). This CDR3 has 15 amino acids. The V end lost 4 bases, the J end lost 4 bases, and 15 bases lay between the germline ends. In germline, CDR1 is SGDLS, CDR2 YYNGEE. The CDR3 region has the DNA TGTGCCAGCAGCCCCAGTAGCGGAGAATACAATGAGCAGTTCTTC. This gives the protein CASSPSSGEYNEQFF.

CDR3 region: CASSKESGASGSLEDTQYF. In DNA form, the CDR3 reads TGTGCCAGCAGCAAAGAGTCTGGTGCTAGCGGGAGTTTAGAAGATACGCAGTATTTT. The chain has TRBV21-1 and TRBJ2-3; the D call of TRBD2 is as the table states it, not checked on the DNA. TRBV21-1 is a known pseudogene. This CDR3 has 19 residues.

J is TRBJ2-5 and V is TRBV11-3; TRBD1 is a possible D gene (6 bases). Germline V lookup: CDR1 SGHNT, CDR2 YENEEA. V was shortened by 3 bases and J by 5 bases, with 16 bases between the two germline ends. The CDR3 spans 15 residues. CDR3 nucleotide sequence: TGTGCCAGCAGCTTCCAGGGGCGGCCGGAGGAGACCCAGTACTTC. It translates to CASSFQGRPEETQYF.

This chain links TRBV28 with TRBJ2-6; 7 nucleotides align to TRBD1. Trimming removed 6 bases from V and 0 bases from J; junction bases left unmatched: 5. Germline lookup yields CDR1 MDHEN and CDR2 SYDVKM. The CDR3 contains 16 residues. DNA of the CDR3: TGTGCCAGCAGAGGACAGGCCTCCTCTGGGGCCAACGTCCTGACTTTC. This codes for CASRGQASSGANVLTF.

The genes are TRBV4-1 and TRBJ2-5; 11 bases match TRBD2. Germline values: CDR1 MGHRA, CDR2 YSYEKL. The CDR3 totals 16 residues. After removal of 4 bases from V and 1 base from J, the junction contained 5 bases not matched to a gene. Written as DNA, the CDR3 is TGCGCCAGCAGCCGGGGACTAGCGGTGACCCAAGAGACCCAGTACTTC. It specifies CASSRGLAVTQETQYF.

CDR3 DNA sequence: TGTGCCAGCCGGGCGGGAGTTTACAATGAGCAGTTCTTC. It encodes CASRAGVYNEQFF. The genes are TRBV28 and TRBJ2-1; 7 nucleotides agree with TRBD2. CDR1 is MDHEN and CDR2 is SYDVKM in the germline V gene. J was trimmed by 4 bases and V by 8 bases; bases with no gene match: 5. This CDR3 has 13 residues. The entire variable domain, with the rest obtained from reference TRBV28 and TRBJ2-1, is as follows: DVKVTQSSRYLVKRTGEKVFLECVQDMDHENMFWYRQDPGLGLRLIYFSYDVKMKEKGDIPEGYSVSREKKERFSLILESASTNQTSMYLCASRAGVYNEQFFGPGTRLTVL.

The chain links TRBV19 to TRBJ1-4; TRBD1 is a possible D gene (5 bases). Germline CDR1 is LNHDA and CDR2 is SQIVND (reference sequence). The CDR3 has 14 amino acids. The V end lost 5 bases, the J end lost 6 bases, and 13 bases lay between the germline ends. The DNA for the CDR3 is TGTGCCAGTAGTCTCCAGGGAGGGGATGAAAAACTGTTTTTT. It encodes CASSLQGGDEKLFF. The variable domain in full, completed from reference TRBV19 and TRBJ1-4, reads DGGITQSPKYLFRKEGQNVTLSCEQNLNHDAMYWYRQDPGQGLRLIYYSQIVNDFQKGDIAEGYSVSREKKESFPLTVTSAQKNPTAFYLCASSLQGGDEKLFFGSGTQLSVL.

V is TRBV19 and J is TRBJ2-5; TRBD1 matches 9 bases. The CDR3 consists of 15 residues. V shed 3 bases, J shed 4 bases, and the junction held 6 bases outside the gene matches. Per germline, CDR1 LNHDA and CDR2 SQIVND (reference sequence). In DNA form, the CDR3 reads TGTGCCAGTAGTATCAACCGGGACAGGGCAGAGACCCAGTACTTC. This gives the protein CASSINRDRAETQYF.

This clone appeared once. The V and J genes are TRBV13 and TRBJ1-5; the D is unclear. Germline CDR1 PRHDT, CDR2 FYEKMQ (reference sequence). This CDR3 comprises 15 residues. Trimming pared 0 bases from V and 1 base from J, leaving 7 bases between. CDR3 sequence: CASSLGTGSNQPQHF. The DNA of the CDR3 is TGTGCCAGCAGCTTAGGGACGGGGAGCAATCAGCCCCAGCATTTT. The variable domain in full, with the rest retrieved from reference TRBV13 and TRBJ1-5, is AAGVIQSPRHLIKEKRETATLKCYPIPRHDTVYWYQQGPGQDPQFLISFYEKMQSDKGSIPDRFSAQQFSDYHSELNMSSLELGDSALYFCASSLGTGSNQPQHFGDGTRLSIL.

The gene calls are TRBV7-3 and TRBJ2-3, with D perhaps matching TRBD1 (6 bases). The germline gives CDR1 SGHTA, CDR2 FQGTGA. The CDR3 has 13 residues. The V gene lost 5 bases and the J gene lost 10 bases, with 16 bases spanning the gap. The CDR3 nucleotides read TGTGCCAGCAGCCTACAGGGTAATCGGGCGCAGTATTTT. It yields the protein CASSLQGNRAQYF. The full variable domain, rest sourced from reference TRBV7-3 and TRBJ2-3, is GAGVSQTPSNKVTEKGKYVELRCDPISGHTALYWYRQSLGQGPEFLIYFQGTGAADDSGLPNDRFFAVRPEGSVSTLKIQRTERGDSAVYLCASSLQGNRAQYFGPGTRLTVL.